The subject of this entry is one TCR beta chain. Roughly 0.5 to 1 ug RNA was reverse transcribed with random hexamers. TCRdb passed the immunoSEQ multiplex PCR reads through MiXCR, listing each CDR3 protein once. The table has 55,000 to 70,000 distinct CDR3 sequences, 95% seen once. The source of the sample is a study of CD8 T cells in Susac syndrome. The V and J ends lost 1 base and 1 base respectively, with 10 bases between them. CDR3 size: 15 residues. Germline V gives CDR1 SEHNR, CDR2 FQNEAQ (reference sequence). This receptor was taken from a human donor in good health. Sequencing was done on a sample of CD8+ T cells from PBMCs. The rearrangement joins TRBV7-9 to TRBJ1-1, with D unresolved. CDR3 nucleotide sequence: TGTGCCAGCAGCTTAGAGTGGTGGACGAACACTGAAGCTTTCTTT. The encoded protein is CASSLEWWTNTEAFF.